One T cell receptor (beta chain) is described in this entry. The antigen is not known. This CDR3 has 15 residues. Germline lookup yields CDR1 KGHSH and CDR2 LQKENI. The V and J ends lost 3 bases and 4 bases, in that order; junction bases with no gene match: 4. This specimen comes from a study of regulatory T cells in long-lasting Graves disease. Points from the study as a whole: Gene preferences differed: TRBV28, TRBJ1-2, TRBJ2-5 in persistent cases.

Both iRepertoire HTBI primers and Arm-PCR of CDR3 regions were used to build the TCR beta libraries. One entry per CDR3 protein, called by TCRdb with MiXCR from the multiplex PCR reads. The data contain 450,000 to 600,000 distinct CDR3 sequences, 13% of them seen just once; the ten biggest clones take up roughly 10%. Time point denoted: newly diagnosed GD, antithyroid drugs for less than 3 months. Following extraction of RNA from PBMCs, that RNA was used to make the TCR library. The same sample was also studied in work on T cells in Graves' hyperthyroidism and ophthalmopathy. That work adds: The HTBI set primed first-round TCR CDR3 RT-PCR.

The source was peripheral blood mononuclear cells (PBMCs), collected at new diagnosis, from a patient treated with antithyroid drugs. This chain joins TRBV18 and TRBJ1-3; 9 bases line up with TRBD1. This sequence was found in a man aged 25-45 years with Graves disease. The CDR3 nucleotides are TGTGCCAGCTCACCGGGGGACAGGGCCGGAAACACCATATATTTT. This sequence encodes CASSPGDRAGNTIYF.